These 14 T cell receptor beta chains originate from one sample sequenced in a study of cytomegalovirus exposure and HLA in healthy donors listed by TCRdb under 2017. Libraries came from the immunoSEQ multiplex PCR assay. A mixture of 60 forward primers for TCR Vbeta segments and 13 reverse primers for TCR Jbeta segments was used in the multiplex PCR. The immuneACCESS repertoire file appears here via TCRdb, limited to in-frame rearrangements. These files lack a portion of the clones; in checked studies, under half of the deficit traces to unresolved V genes, and the cause of the others is not known. The sample records about 260,000 clones, about 83% of which are singletons. The ten most abundant clones make up about 2% of the sample. Source material: PBMCs. These receptors all stem from a woman aged 40 to 49 in good health and CMV-seropositive.

CDR3 sequence: CATSSGLGSYNEQFF. CDR3 bases: TGTGCCACCAGCAGTGGTCTAGGCAGTTACAATGAGCAGTTCTTC. The genes are TRBV15 and TRBJ2-1; D remains ambiguous. The germline CDR1 and CDR2 sequences are LNHNV and YYDKDF (reference sequence). Trimming removed 3 bases at V and 4 bases at J, with 13 bases between. CDR3 length: 15 amino acids.

The rearrangement links TRBV25-1 to TRBJ2-3; 10 positions agree with TRBD2. The junction had 8 bases not matched to a gene; V was cut back by 8 bases and J by 3 bases. Germline lookup yields CDR1 MGHDK and CDR2 SYGVNS. This CDR3 comprises 15 residues. The CDR3 region is CASRRGLASTDTQYF. CDR3 DNA sequence: TGTGCCAGCCGGAGGGGACTAGCGTCAACAGATACGCAGTATTTT.

The gene calls are TRBV19 and TRBJ2-3; tentatively, D is TRBD2 (6 bases). CDR1 is LNHDA and CDR2 is SQIVND in the germline V gene (reference sequence). The CDR3 has 15 amino acids. Trimming stripped 5 bases from V and 3 bases from J, with 15 bases between. The CDR3 sequence is CASSPPGRTTDTQYF. The CDR3, as DNA: TGTGCCAGTAGTCCTCCGGGGAGGACGACAGATACGCAGTATTTT.

A few counts support this clone. V and J are TRBV6-5 and TRBJ1-2; 7 bases are shared with TRBD1. The length of the CDR3 is 13 residues. The junction had 8 bases not matched to a gene; V was cut back by 9 bases and J by 4 bases. Germline values: CDR1 MNHEY, CDR2 SVGAGI. This chain's CDR3 is CASSLDRFYGYTF. Written as DNA, the CDR3 is TGTGCCAGTTCGCTGGACAGGTTCTATGGCTACACCTTC.

The J gene is TRBJ2-3, the V gene TRBV27; TRBD1 aligns across 7 bases. The CDR3 runs to 12 residues. Germline-derived CDR1 and CDR2 are MNHEY and SMNVEV (reference sequence). The ends lost 5 bases at V and 6 bases at J; junction bases unmatched: 2. The CDR3 coding sequence is TGTGCCAGCAGTCTCAGGGGGGATACGCAGTATTTT. The encoded protein is CASSLRGDTQYF.

The chain carries TRBV5-4 and TRBJ2-1; 8 bases fit TRBD2. The CDR3 totals 15 residues. CDR1 and CDR2 (germline): SGHNT, YYREEE (reference sequence). Germline trimming cut 4 bases from V and 9 bases from J; bases unmatched to any gene: 12. The CDR3 coding sequence is TGTGCCAGCAGCCATCAACTAGCGGACTGGTCTGAGCAGTTCTTC. Amino acids: CASSHQLADWSEQFF.

V is TRBV7-2 and J is TRBJ2-1; TRBD1 matches at 8 bases. Germline assignment: CDR1 SGHTA and CDR2 FQGNSA. The CDR3 is 15 residues long. Trimming at V came to 2 bases and at J to 4 bases, leaving 4 bases not matched to a gene. Here the CDR3 reads CASSLQTGVYNEQFF. The CDR3 DNA reads as TGTGCCAGCAGCTTACAGACAGGGGTTTACAATGAGCAGTTCTTC.

The chain joins TRBV2 to TRBJ1-4; 9 positions match TRBD1. The CDR3 loop spans 16 amino acids. Per the germline V gene, CDR1 is SNHLY and CDR2 is FYNNEI. V dropped 8 bases and J dropped 6; count of bases not matched to a gene: 13. This CDR3 reads CASYFGWTGDHEKLFF. The CDR3 bases are TGTGCCAGCTACTTTGGGTGGACAGGGGACCATGAAAAACTGTTTTTT.

This clone turned up a few times. This chain connects TRBV11-2 to TRBJ2-1; the match to TRBD1 covers 7 bases. After removal of 5 bases from V and 7 bases from J, the junction contained 14 bases not matched to a gene. The CDR3 length is 16 residues. Germline-derived CDR1 and CDR2 are SGHAT and FQNNGV. In nucleotides, the CDR3 is TGTGCCAGCAGCCAAGTGAAGGGGGCCCTGAGTAATGAGCAGTTCTTC. This gives the protein CASSQVKGALSNEQFF.

V and J are TRBV28 and TRBJ2-5, with 11 bases lining up with TRBD2. The DNA end lines up better with TRBJ2-7; the J call may be wrong. This CDR3 has 14 residues. Germline CDR1 MDHEN, CDR2 SYDVKM. The CDR3 sequence is CASTTTSGTYEQYF. The CDR3 nucleotides read TGTGCCAGCACCACGACTAGCGGGACCTACGAGCAGTACTTC.

The chain couples TRBV28 to TRBJ1-5; no clear D gene. The CDR3 spans 13 residues. Trimming stripped 8 bases from V and 4 bases from J, with 12 bases between. Germline CDR1 and CDR2: MDHEN and SYDVKM. CDR3 nucleotide sequence: TGTGCCAGCCGCGGCAGTGGGAATCAGCCCCAGCATTTT. Protein: CASRGSGNQPQHF.

In nucleotides, the CDR3 is TGTGCCTGGAGTGTAGTCGGGATGGGCTATGGCTACACCTTC. Protein: CAWSVVGMGYGYTF. The V call is TRBV30, the J call TRBJ1-2; no firm D call. Looked up from germline, CDR1 is GTSNPN and CDR2 is SVGIG (reference sequence). The CDR3 extends over 14 amino acids. The V and J ends lost 0 bases and 4 bases respectively, with 12 bases between them.

The chain joins TRBV5-6 to TRBJ1-5; D not certain. The length of the CDR3 is 12 residues. Trimming cost V 5 bases and J 4 bases, with 7 bases left between them. Germline CDR1 SGHDT, CDR2 YYEEEE. CDR3 sequence: CASSTRNQPQHF. The CDR3 DNA reads TGTGCCAGCAGTACCAGGAATCAGCCCCAGCATTTT. The full variable domain, with the rest looked up from reference TRBV5-6 and TRBJ1-5, is DAGVTQSPTHLIKTRGQQVTLRCSPKSGHDTVSWYQQALGQGPQFIFQYYEEEERQRGNFPDRFSGHQFPNYSSELNVNALLLGDSALYLCASSTRNQPQHFGDGTRLSIL.

The chain carries TRBV7-2 and TRBJ2-3; 8 nucleotides match TRBD2. There are 15 residues in the CDR3. Per the germline V gene, CDR1 is SGHTA and CDR2 is FQGNSA. The trim removed 0 bases at V and 3 bases at J, leaving 2 bases unmatched. CDR3 in DNA: TGTGCCAGCAGCTTAGCGCCTAGCGGGACAGATACGCAGTATTTT. Protein sequence: CASSLAPSGTDTQYF.